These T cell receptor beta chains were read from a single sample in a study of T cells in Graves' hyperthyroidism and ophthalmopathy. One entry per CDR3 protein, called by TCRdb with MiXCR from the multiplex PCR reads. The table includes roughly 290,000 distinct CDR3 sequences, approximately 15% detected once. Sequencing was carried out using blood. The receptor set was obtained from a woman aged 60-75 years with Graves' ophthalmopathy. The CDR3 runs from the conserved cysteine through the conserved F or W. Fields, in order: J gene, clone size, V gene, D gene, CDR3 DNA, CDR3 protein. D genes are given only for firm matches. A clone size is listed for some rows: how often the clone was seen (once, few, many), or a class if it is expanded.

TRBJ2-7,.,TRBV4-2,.,TGTGCCAGCAGCCAAGAGGCGGCTAGCCTCGACTACGAGCAGTACTTC,CASSQEAASLDYEQYF
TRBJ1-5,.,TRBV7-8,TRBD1,TGTGCCAGCAGCCCAAGGACAGGGGTTCAGGAGCCCCAGCATTTT,CASSPRTGVQEPQHF
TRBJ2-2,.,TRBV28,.,TGTGCCAGCAGAACTAGCCCGAACACCGGGGAGCTGTTTTTT,CASRTSPNTGELFF
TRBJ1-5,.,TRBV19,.,TGTGCCAGTAGTATAACCCTTGAAAGACTCAATCAGCCCCAGCATTTT,CASSITLERLNQPQHF
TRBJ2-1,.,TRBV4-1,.,TGCGCCAGCAGCCGCCTTAGCGGCGAGCAGTTCTTC,CASSRLSGEQFF
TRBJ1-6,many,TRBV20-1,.,TGCAGTGCGAAGGCTACAGGTTTTAATTCACCCCTCCACTTT,CSAKATGFNSPLHF
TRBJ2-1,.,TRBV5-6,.,TGTGCCAGCAGCTTGAATTCGGGGATCCGTGAGCAGTTCTTC,CASSLNSGIREQFF
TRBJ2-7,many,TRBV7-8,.,TGTGCCAGCAGCACACGACAGGTCTCCTACGAGCAGTACTTC,CASSTRQVSYEQYF
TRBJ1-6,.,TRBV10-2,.,TGCGCCAGCAGTGAAGGGCCTGGGGATTCACCCCTCCACTTT,CASSEGPGDSPLHF
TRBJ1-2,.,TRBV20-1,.,TGCAGTGCAAACCATCGGGGGGTTAAATTTAACTATGGCTACACCTTC,CSANHRGVKFNYGYTF
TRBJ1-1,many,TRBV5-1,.,TGCGCCAGCAGCCCGGGGTCGAGGGTGGAAGCTTTCTTT,CASSPGSRVEAFF
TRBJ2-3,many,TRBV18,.,TGTGCCAGCAGTCGATCAGATACGCAGTATTTT,CASSRSDTQYF
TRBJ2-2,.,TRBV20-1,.,TGCAGTGCTAGGGGGTTAGGCGGGGAGCTGTTTTTT,CSARGLGGELFF
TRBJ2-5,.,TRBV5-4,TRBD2,TGTGCCAGCGGTTCGGGGGGGGCGGAGACCCAGTACTTC,CASGSGGAETQYF
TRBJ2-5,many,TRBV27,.,TGTGCCAGCAGATCGGGACGCCGAGGTTTTTGGACCCAGTACTTC,CASRSGRRGFWTQYF
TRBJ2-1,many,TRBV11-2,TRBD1,TGTGCCAGCAGCTTAGTGACAGGGGGCTACGATGAGCAGTTCTTC,CASSLVTGGYDEQFF
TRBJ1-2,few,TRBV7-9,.,TGTGCCAGCAGCTTAACTGGGGCGCCAACTCTTAACTATGGCTACACCTTC,CASSLTGAPTLNYGYTF
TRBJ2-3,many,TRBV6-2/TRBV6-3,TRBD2,TGTGCCAGCAGGCAAGCGGGAAGCACAGATACGCAGTATTTT,CASRQAGSTDTQYF
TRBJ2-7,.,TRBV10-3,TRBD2,TGTGCCATCAGTGAGACGGGGGGCTACGAGCAGTACTTC,CAISETGGYEQYF
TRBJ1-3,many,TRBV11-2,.,TGTGCCAGCAGCGCGATAACCTCTGGAAACACCATATATTTT,CASSAITSGNTIYF
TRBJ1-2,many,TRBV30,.,TGTGCCTGGACCCGGGACATACGCGGCTACACCTTC,CAWTRDIRGYTF
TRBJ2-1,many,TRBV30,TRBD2,TGTGCTTTGGGACTAGCGGGAGGGCCACAGCAGTTCTTC,CALGLAGGPQQFF
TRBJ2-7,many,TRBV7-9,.,TGTGCCAGCGAAATCTCCTACGAGCAGTACTTC,CASEISYEQYF
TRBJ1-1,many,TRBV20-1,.,TGCAGTGCTAGTACAGCCATGAACACTGAAGCTTTCTTT,CSASTAMNTEAFF
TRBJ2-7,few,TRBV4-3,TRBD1,TGCGCCAGCAGCCAATCCCCGACAGGGGTGTACGAGCAGTACTTC,CASSQSPTGVYEQYF
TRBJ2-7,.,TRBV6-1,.,TGTGCCAGCAGTGTGTGGTACTCCTACGAGCAGTACTTC,CASSVWYSYEQYF
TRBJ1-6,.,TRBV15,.,TGTGCCACCAGCAGAGGGTCCAGGGGATCTTCACCCCTCCACTTT,CATSRGSRGSSPLHF
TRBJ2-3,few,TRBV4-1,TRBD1,TGCGCCAGCAGCGAGGGGACAGGTAGGATCGCAGATACGCAGTATTTT,CASSEGTGRIADTQYF
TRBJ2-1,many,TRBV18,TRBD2,TGTGCCAGCTCCCGGACTGGGGGACTAGCGGGAGCCTACAATGAGCAGTTCTTC,CASSRTGGLAGAYNEQFF
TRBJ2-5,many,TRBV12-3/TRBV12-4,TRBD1,TGTGCCAGCAGTTTTACAGGGGAGCTTGTGAAAGAGACCCAGTACTTC,CASSFTGELVKETQYF
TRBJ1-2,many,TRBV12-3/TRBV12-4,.,TGTGCCAGCAGTTTAGGGACCCACTATGGCTACACCTTC,CASSLGTHYGYTF
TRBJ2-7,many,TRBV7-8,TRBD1,TGTGCCAGCAGCTTTTGGACAGGGGCGGACGAGCAGTACTTC,CASSFWTGADEQYF
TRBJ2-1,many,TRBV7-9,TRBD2,TGTGCCAGCAGCCACATCGCGGGAGGGCGGGATGAGCAGTTCTTC,CASSHIAGGRDEQFF
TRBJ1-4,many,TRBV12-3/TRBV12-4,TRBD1,TGTGCCAGCACTTACAGGGGATCGGCTGAAAAACTGTTTTTT,CASTYRGSAEKLFF
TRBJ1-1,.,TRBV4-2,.,TGTGCCAGCAGCCAGGACCGTTATCAGGGAGGCACTGAAGCTTTCTTT,CASSQDRYQGGTEAFF
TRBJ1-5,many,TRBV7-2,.,TGTGCCAGCAGCCTACAGGGAAATGATCAGCCCCAGCATTTT,CASSLQGNDQPQHF
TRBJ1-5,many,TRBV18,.,TGTGCCAGCTCACAGGCTAGCAATCAGCCCCAGCATTTT,CASSQASNQPQHF
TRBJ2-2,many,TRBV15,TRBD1,TGTGCCACCAGCAGACAGGGGGTGAACACCGGGGAGCTGTTTTTT,CATSRQGVNTGELFF
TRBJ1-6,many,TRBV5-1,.,TGCGCCAGCAGCTTGGGGGCATTTAATTCACCCCTCCACTTT,CASSLGAFNSPLHF
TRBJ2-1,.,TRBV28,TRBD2,TGTGCCAGCAGTTTCCCCGGGGAGGGGGCTCAACTAGCGGGAAGGAATGAGCAGTTCTTC,CASSFPGEGAQLAGRNEQFF
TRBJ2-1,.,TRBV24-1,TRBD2,TGTGCCACCAGTGCCGCTTCCGGGACTAGCGGCTACAATGAGCAGTTCTTC,CATSAASGTSGYNEQFF
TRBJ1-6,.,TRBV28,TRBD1,TGTGCCAGCGGACCCACCAAGGGGACAGGGGTGGGGTCACCCCTCCACTTT,CASGPTKGTGVGSPLHF
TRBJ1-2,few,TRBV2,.,TGTGCCAGTCTCCCCGGGGTGGGCTATGGCTACACCTTC,CASLPGVGYGYTF
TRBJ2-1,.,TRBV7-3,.,TGTGCCAGCAGCTTAAGCCCCACGATCCCTAACAATGAGCAGTTCTTC,CASSLSPTIPNNEQFF
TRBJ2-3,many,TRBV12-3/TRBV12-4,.,TGTGCCAGCAGCCTAACAGCGATTAGCACAGATACGCAGTATTTT,CASSLTAISTDTQYF
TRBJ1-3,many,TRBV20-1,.,TGCAGTGCCATCCTGGATGGCACCATATATTTT,CSAILDGTIYF
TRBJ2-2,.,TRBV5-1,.,TGCGCCAGCAGCTTGGGATGGGCGGCCGGGGAGCTGTTTTTT,CASSLGWAAGELFF
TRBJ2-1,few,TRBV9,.,TGTGCCAGCAGCGTACTCCGGTGGGATGAGCAGTTCTTC,CASSVLRWDEQFF
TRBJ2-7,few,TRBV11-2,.,TGTGCCAGCAGCTTAATCACAGGACAGTCCTACGAGCAGTACTTC,CASSLITGQSYEQYF
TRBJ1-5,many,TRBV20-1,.,TGCAGTGCTTCGCTGGGGGGGGAAAGCAATCAGCCCCAGCATTTT,CSASLGGESNQPQHF
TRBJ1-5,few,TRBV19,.,TGTGCCAGTACCAACGGTCGGGGTGCGATTGACAATCAGCCCCAGCATTTT,CASTNGRGAIDNQPQHF
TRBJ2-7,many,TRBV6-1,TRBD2,TGTGCCAGCAGTGAAGCCGGGGGGGGCTTTGTGTACGAGCAGTACTTC,CASSEAGGGFVYEQYF
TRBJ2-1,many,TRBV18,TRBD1,TGTGCCAGCAGTGGACAGGGATCTTACAATGAGCAGTTCTTC,CASSGQGSYNEQFF
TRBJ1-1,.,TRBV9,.,TGTGCCAGCAGCGTAGCCCCCGCGGGGGGAGAAGCTGAAGCTTTCTTT,CASSVAPAGGEAEAFF
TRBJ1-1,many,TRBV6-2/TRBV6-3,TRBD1,TGTGCCAGCAGTTACTCTCTCCGGGACAGGGCCCTTGATGACACTGAAGCTTTCTTT,CASSYSLRDRALDDTEAFF
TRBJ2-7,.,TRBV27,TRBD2,TGTGCCAGCAGTTCAGGGACTAGCGGCACAGAGCAGTACTTC,CASSSGTSGTEQYF
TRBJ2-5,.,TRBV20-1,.,TGCAGTGCTAGTTGGTTCGAGACCCGGTACTTC,CSASWFETRYF
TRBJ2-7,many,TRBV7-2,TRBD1,TGTGCCAGCAGCCCCGCCGGGACAGGGACTTACGAGCAGTACTTC,CASSPAGTGTYEQYF
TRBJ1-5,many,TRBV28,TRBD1,TGTGCCAGCAGTTTCCTGACAGGGGGAGGACAGCCCCAGCATTTT,CASSFLTGGGQPQHF